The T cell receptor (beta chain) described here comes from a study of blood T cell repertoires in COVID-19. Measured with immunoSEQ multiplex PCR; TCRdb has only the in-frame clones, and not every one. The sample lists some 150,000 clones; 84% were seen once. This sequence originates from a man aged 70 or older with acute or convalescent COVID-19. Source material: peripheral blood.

The CDR3 DNA follows: TGTGCCAGCAGTAGAGGGACTAGCAACACGGAGACCCAGTACTTC. It encodes CASSRGTSNTETQYF. The chain employs TRBV2 and TRBJ2-5, with TRBD2 matching over 9 bases. This CDR3 has 15 residues. Losses at the gene ends were 5 bases for V and 5 bases for J; bases not matched to a gene: 9. The V gene's germline CDR1 is SNHLY and CDR2 FYNNEI.